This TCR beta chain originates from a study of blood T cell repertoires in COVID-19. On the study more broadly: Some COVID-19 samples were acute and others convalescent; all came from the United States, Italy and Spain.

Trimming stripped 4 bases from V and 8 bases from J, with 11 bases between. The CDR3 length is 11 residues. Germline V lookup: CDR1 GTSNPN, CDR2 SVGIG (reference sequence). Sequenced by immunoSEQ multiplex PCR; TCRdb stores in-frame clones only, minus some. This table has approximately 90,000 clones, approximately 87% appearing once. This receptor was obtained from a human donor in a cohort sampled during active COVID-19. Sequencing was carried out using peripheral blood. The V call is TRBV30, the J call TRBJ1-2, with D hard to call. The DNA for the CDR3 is TGTGCCTGGACGGAGAACGCGGGCTACACCTTC. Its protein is CAWTENAGYTF.